Reported below is one TCR beta chain. Its antigen remains unknown. The TCR beta cDNA libraries carried unique molecular identifiers. Input populations of 1 to 10 million T cells gave rise to hundreds of thousands of cDNA molecules. TCRdb reanalysed the PCR reads using MiXCR and keeps one entry per CDR3 protein. The table records around 700,000 distinct CDR3 sequences, approximately 60% of them present only once. The data were obtained in a study of post-analysis software for immune sequencing data. The study, taken as a whole, reports: The normalized Chao1 diversity of multiple sclerosis patients was significantly lower than that of controls. Among about 5 TRBV segments more frequent in patients than controls were TRBV5-6, TRBV5-1 and TRBV20-1.

CDR3 length: 15 residues. CDR1 is SGHTA, CDR2 FQGNSA, per germline. V shed 7 bases and J 4 bases; nucleotides not matched to a gene: 11. The receptor's source is a girl aged 2-15 years with multiple sclerosis. The sequenced sample was blood. V usage is TRBV7-2 and J usage is TRBJ1-2; 8 bases match TRBD1. CDR3 protein: CASKIRTGFPYGYTF. CDR3 nucleotides: TGTGCCAGCAAGATCCGGACAGGGTTCCCCTATGGCTACACCTTC.